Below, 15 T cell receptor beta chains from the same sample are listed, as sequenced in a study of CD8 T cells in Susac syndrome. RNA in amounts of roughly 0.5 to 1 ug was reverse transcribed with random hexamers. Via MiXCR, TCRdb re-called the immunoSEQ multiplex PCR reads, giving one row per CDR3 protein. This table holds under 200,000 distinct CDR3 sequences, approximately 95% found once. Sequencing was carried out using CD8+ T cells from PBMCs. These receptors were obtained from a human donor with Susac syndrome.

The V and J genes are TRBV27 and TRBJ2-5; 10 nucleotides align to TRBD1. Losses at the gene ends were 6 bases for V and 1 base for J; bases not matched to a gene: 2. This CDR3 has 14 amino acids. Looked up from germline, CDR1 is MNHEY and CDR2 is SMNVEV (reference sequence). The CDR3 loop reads CASRGQGIQETQYF. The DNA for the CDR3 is TGTGCCAGCAGGGGACAGGGGATCCAAGAGACCCAGTACTTC.

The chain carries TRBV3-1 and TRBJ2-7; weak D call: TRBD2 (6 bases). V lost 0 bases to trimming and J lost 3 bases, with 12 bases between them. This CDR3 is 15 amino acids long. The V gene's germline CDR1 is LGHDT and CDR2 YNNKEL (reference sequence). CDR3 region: CASSQDLISGYEQYF. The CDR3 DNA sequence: TGTGCCAGCAGCCAAGATCTTATTAGCGGCTACGAGCAGTACTTC.

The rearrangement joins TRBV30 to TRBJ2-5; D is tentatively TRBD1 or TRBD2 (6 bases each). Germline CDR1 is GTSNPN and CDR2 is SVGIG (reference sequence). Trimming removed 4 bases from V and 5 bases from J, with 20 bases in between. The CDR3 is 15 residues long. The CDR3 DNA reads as TGTGCCTGGAACGAGGGGGGTTCTTTTTCGGAGACCCAGTACTTC. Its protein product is CAWNEGGSFSETQYF.

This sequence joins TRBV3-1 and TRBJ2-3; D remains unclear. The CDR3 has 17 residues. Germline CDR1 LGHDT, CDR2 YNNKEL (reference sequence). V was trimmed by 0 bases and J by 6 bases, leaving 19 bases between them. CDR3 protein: CASSQEFGLASEDTQYF. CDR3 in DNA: TGTGCCAGCAGCCAAGAGTTTGGGTTAGCAAGTGAGGATACGCAGTATTTT.

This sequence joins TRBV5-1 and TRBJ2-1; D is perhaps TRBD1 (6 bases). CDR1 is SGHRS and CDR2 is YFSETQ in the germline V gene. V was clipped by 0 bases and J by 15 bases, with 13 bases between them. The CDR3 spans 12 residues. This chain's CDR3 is CASSLVTGNPFF. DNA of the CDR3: TGCGCCAGCAGCTTGGTCACAGGGAATCCGTTCTTC.

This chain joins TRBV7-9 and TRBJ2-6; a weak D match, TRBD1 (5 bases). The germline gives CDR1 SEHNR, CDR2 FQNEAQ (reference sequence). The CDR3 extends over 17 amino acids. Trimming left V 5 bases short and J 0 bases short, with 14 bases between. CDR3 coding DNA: TGTGCCAGCAGCCTAGGTATAGGGGACTCTGGGGCCAACGTCCTGACTTTC. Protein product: CASSLGIGDSGANVLTF.

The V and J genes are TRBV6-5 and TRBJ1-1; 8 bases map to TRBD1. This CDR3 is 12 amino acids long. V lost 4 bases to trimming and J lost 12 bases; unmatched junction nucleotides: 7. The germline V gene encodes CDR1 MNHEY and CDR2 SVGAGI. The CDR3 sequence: CASSSGQGLPFF. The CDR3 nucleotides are TGTGCCAGCAGTTCCGGACAGGGCTTACCTTTCTTT.

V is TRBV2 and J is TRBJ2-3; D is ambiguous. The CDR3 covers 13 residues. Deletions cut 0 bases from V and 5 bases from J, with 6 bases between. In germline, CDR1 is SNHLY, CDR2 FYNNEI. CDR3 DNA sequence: TGTGCCAGCAGTGAAGCGTGGGGAGATACGCAGTATTTT. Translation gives CASSEAWGDTQYF.

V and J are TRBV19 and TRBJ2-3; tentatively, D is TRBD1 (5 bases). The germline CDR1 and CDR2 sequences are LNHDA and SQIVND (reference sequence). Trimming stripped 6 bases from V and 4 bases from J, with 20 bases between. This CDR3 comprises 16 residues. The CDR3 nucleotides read TGTGCCAGTAGATCCCGATCTTGGGGCAGCCCAGATACGCAGTATTTT. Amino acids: CASRSRSWGSPDTQYF.

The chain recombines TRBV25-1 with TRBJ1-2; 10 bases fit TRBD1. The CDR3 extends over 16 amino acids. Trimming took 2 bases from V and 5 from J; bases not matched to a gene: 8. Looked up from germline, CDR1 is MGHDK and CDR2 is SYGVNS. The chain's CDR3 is CASSEMATGGRYGYTF. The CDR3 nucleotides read TGTGCCAGCAGTGAAATGGCGACAGGGGGCCGTTATGGCTACACCTTC.

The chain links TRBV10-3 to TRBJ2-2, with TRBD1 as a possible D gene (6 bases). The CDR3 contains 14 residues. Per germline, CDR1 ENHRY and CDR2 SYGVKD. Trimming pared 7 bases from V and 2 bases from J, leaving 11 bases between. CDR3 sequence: CAITSGANTGELFF. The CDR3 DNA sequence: TGTGCCATCACATCAGGGGCAAACACCGGGGAGCTGTTTTTT.

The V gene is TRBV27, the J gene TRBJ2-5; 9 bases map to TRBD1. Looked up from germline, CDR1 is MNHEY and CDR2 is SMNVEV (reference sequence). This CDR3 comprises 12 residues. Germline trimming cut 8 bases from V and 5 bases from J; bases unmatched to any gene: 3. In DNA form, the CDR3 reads TGTGCCAGCGGGACAGGGTACGAGACCCAGTACTTC. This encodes CASGTGYETQYF.

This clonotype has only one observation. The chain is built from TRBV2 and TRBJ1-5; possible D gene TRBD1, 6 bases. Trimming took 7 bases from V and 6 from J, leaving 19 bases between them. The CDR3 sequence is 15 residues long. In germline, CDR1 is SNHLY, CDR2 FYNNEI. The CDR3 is CASKWDTGSSQPQHF. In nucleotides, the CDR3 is TGTGCCAGCAAGTGGGATACAGGGAGTTCTCAGCCCCAGCATTTT.

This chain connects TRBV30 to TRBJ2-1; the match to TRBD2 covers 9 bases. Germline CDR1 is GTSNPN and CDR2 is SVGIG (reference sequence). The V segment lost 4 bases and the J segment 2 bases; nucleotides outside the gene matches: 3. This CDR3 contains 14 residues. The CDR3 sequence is CAWTGGGAYNEQFF. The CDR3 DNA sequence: TGTGCCTGGACAGGCGGGGGGGCCTACAATGAGCAGTTCTTC.

Here the CDR3 DNA reads TGTGCCAGCTCAATCCGGGCCTCCCAAGAGACCCAGTACTTC. Translation gives CASSIRASQETQYF. This chain uses TRBV18 with TRBJ2-5, with no clear D. The CDR3 is 14 amino acids. The ends were cut back, 5 bases at V and 1 base at J, with 11 bases in the middle. Per the germline V gene, CDR1 is KGHSH and CDR2 is LQKENI.